This entry lists 2 T cell receptor beta chains sequenced from one sample in a study of cytotoxic CD8 clonotypes in ibrutinib-treated CLL. Profiled with immunoSEQ multiplex PCR; TCRdb holds only in-frame clones, not every one. The sample holds approximately 210,000 clones; about two thirds are singletons and the top ten take about an eighth. The input for sequencing was PBMCs, taken after 24 months of ibrutinib treatment. The receptors shown here come from a human donor with chronic lymphocytic leukemia.

This sequence joins TRBV4-3 and TRBJ1-2; D possibly corresponds to TRBD1 (6 bases). The V and J ends lost 0 bases and 7 bases respectively, with 18 bases between them. The germline V gene has CDR1 LGHNA and CDR2 YSLEER. This CDR3 spans 16 amino acids. In DNA form, the CDR3 reads TGCGCCAGCAGCCAAGAAGTAACAGGGCTTAATCCTGGCTACACCTTC. It specifies CASSQEVTGLNPGYTF.

The chain is built from TRBV27 and TRBJ1-3; D gene unclear. The CDR3 spans 14 residues. Trimming removed 5 bases at V and 4 bases at J, with 12 bases between. Looked up from germline, CDR1 is MNHEY and CDR2 is SMNVEV (reference sequence). CDR3 sequence: CASSSPGAGNTIYF. As DNA, the CDR3 is TGTGCCAGCAGTAGTCCGGGAGCGGGAAACACCATATATTTT.